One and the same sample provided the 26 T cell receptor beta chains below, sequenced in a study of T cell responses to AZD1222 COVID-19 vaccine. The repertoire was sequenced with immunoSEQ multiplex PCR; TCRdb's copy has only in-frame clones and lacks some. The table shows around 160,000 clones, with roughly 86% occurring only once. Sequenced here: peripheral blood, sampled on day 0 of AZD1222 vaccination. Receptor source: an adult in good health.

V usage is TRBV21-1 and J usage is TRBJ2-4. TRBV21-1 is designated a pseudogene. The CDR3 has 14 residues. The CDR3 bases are TGTGCCAGCGCTCCAAGGAGGTGGGGGAACATTCAGTACTTC. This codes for CASAPRRWGNIQYF.

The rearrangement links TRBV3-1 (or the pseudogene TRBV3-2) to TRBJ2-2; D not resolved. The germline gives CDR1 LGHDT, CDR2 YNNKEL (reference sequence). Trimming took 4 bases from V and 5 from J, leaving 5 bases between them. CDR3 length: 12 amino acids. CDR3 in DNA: TGTGCCAGCAGCCCCTGGACCGGGGAGCTGTTTTTT. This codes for CASSPWTGELFF.

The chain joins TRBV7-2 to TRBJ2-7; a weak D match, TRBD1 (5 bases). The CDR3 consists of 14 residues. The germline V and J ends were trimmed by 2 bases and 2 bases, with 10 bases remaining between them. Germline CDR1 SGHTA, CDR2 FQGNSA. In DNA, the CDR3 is TGTGCCAGCAGCTTACAGGGTAGGACCTACGAGCAGTACTTC. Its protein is CASSLQGRTYEQYF.

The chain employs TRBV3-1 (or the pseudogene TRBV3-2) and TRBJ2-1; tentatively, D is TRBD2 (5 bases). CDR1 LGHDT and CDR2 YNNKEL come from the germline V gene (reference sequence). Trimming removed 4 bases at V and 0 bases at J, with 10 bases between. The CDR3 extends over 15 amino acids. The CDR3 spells CASSPGISSYNEQFF. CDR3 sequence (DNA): TGTGCCAGCAGCCCCGGGATATCCTCCTACAATGAGCAGTTCTTC.

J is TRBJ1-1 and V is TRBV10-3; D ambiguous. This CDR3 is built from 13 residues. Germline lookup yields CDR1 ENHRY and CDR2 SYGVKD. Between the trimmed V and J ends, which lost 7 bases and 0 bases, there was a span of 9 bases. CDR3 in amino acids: CAINGELNTEAFF. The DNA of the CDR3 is TGTGCCATCAACGGAGAATTGAACACTGAAGCTTTCTTT.

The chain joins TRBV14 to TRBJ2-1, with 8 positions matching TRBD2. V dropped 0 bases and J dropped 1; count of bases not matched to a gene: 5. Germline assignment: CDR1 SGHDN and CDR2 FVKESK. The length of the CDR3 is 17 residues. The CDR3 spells CASSQESGSTSYNEQFF. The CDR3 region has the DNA TGTGCCAGCAGCCAAGAAAGCGGGAGCACATCCTACAATGAGCAGTTCTTC.

In DNA form, the CDR3 reads TGCAGCGCCGCCGGGACAAATACTGAAGCTTTCTTT. As protein: CSAAGTNTEAFF. The chain recombines TRBV29-1 with TRBJ1-1, with D maybe TRBD1 (6 bases). From germline, CDR1 is SQVTM and CDR2 ANQGSEA. V dropped 7 bases and J dropped 5 bases, with 14 bases sitting between them. The CDR3 contains 12 residues.

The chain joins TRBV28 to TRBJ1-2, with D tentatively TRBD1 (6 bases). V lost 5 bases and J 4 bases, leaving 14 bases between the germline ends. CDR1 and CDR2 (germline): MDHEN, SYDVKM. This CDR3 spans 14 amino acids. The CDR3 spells CASSLQGSGYGYTF. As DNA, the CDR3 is TGTGCCAGCAGTCTTCAGGGGTCGGGCTATGGCTACACCTTC.

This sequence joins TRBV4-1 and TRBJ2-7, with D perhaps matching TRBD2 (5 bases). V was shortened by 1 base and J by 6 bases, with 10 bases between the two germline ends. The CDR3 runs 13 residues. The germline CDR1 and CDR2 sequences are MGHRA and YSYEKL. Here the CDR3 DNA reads TGCGCCAGCAGCCAAGTTGAGGGTTTCGAGCAGTACTTC. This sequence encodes CASSQVEGFEQYF.

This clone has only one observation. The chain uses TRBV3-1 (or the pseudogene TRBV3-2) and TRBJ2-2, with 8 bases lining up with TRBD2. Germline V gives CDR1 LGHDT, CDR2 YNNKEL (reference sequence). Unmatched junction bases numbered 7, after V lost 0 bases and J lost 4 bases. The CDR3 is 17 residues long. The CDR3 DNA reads TGTGCCAGCAGCCAAGATTCTACGGGAGGGACCACCGGGGAGCTGTTTTTT. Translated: CASSQDSTGGTTGELFF.

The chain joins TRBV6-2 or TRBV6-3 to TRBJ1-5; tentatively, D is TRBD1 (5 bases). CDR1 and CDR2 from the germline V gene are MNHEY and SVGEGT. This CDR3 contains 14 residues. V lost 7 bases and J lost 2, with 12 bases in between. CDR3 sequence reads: CASTPRGGNQPQHF. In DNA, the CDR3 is TGTGCCAGCACCCCTCGAGGGGGCAATCAGCCCCAGCATTTT.

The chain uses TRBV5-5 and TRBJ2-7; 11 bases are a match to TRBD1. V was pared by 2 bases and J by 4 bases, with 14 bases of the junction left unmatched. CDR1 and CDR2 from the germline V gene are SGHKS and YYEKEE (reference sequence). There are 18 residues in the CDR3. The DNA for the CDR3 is TGTGCCAGCAGCTTAGCTGAAACAAGGACAGGGGGCGGTTACGAGCAGTACTTC. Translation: CASSLAETRTGGGYEQYF. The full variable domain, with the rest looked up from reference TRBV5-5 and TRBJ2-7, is DAGVTQSPTHLIKTRGQQVTLRCSPISGHKSVSWYQQVLGQGPQFIFQYYEKEERGRGNFPDRFSARQFPNYSSELNVNALLLGDSALYLCASSLAETRTGGGYEQYFGPGTRLTVT.

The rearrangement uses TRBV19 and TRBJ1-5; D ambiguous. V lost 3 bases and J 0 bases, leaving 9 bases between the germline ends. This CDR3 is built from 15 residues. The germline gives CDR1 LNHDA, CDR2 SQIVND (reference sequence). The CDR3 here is CASSIYTFSNQPQHF. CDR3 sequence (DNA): TGTGCCAGTAGTATCTACACCTTTAGCAATCAGCCCCAGCATTTT.

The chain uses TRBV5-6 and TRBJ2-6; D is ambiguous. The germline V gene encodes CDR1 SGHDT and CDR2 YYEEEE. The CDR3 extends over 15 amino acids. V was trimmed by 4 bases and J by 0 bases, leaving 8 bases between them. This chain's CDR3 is CASSITGSGANVLTF. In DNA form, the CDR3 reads TGTGCCAGCAGCATCACCGGCTCTGGGGCCAACGTCCTGACTTTC. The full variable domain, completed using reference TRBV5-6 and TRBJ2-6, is DAGVTQSPTHLIKTRGQQVTLRCSPKSGHDTVSWYQQALGQGPQFIFQYYEEEERQRGNFPDRFSGHQFPNYSSELNVNALLLGDSALYLCASSITGSGANVLTFGAGSRLTVL.

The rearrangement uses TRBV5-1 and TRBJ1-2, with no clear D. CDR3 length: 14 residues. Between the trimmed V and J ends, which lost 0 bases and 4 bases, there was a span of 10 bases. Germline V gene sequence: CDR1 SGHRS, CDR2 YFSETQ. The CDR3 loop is CASSLAGRFYGYTF. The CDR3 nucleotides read TGCGCCAGCAGCTTGGCCGGACGGTTCTATGGCTACACCTTC. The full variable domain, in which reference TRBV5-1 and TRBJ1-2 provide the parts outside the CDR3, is KAGVTQTPRYLIKTRGQQVTLSCSPISGHRSVSWYQQTPGQGLQFLFEYFSETQRNKGNFPGRFSGRQFSNSRSEMNVSTLELGDSALYLCASSLAGRFYGYTFGSGTRLTVV.

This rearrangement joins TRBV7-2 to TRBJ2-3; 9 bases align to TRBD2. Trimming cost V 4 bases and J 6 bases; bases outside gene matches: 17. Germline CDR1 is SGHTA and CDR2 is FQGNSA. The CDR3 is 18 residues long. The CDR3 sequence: CASSSPPGGGAGSDTQYF. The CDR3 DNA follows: TGTGCCAGCAGCTCCCCACCGGGCGGGGGGGCTGGTTCGGATACGCAGTATTTT.

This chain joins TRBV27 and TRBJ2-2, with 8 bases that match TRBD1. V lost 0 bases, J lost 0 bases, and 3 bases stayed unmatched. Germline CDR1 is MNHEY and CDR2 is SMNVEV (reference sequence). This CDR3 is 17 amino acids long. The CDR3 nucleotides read TGTGCCAGCAGTTTATCCCCACAGGGGGCGAACACCGGGGAGCTGTTTTTT. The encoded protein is CASSLSPQGANTGELFF.

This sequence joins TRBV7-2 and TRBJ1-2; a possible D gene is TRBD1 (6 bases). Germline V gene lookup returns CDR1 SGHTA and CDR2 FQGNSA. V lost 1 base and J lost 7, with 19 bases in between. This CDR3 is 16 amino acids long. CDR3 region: CASSLVGASGRSGYTF. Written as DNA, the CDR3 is TGTGCCAGCAGCTTAGTGGGGGCTTCTGGAAGGAGTGGCTACACCTTC.

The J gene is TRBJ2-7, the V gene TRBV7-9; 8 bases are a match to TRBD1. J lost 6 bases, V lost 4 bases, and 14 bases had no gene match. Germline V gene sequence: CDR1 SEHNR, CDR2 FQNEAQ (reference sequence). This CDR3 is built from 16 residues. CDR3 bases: TGTGCCAGCAGCTCAGACCTAGGGCAGGGGGCTCGCGAGCAGTACTTC. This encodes CASSSDLGQGAREQYF.

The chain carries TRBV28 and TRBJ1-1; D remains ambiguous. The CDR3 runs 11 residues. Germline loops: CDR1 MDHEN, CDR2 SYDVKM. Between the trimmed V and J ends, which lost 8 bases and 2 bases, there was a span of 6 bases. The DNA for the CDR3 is TGTGCCAGCTACAGTAACACTGAAGCTTTCTTT. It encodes CASYSNTEAFF.

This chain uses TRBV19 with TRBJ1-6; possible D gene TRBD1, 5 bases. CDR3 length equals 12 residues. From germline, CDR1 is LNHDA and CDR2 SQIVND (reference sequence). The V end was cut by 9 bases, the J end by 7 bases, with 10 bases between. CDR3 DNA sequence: TGTGCCAGCAGGGCGGGGAATTCACCCCTCCACTTT. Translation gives CASRAGNSPLHF.

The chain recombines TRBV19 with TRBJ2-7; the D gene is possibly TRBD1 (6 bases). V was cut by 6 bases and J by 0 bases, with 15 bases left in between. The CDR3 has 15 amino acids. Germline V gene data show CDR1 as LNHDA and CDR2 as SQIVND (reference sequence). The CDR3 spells CASRYRDTPSYEQYF. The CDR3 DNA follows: TGTGCCAGTAGGTACCGGGACACCCCCTCCTACGAGCAGTACTTC.

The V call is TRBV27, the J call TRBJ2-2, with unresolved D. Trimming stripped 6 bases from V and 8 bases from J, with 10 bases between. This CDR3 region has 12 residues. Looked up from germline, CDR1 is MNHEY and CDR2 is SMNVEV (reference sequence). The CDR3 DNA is TGTGCCAGCAGGAGTGTTGGGGGGGAGCTGTTTTTT. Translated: CASRSVGGELFF.

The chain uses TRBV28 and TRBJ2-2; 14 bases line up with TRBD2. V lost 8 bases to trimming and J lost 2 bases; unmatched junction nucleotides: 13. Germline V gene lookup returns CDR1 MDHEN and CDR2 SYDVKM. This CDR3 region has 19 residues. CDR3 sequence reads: CASGTSGLAGDLNTGELFF. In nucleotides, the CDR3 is TGTGCCAGCGGGACCTCGGGACTAGCGGGAGATCTTAACACCGGGGAGCTGTTTTTT.

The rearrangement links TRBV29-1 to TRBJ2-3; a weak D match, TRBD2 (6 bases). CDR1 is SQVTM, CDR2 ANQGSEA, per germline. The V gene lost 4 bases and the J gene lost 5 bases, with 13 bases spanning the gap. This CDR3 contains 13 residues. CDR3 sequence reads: CSVGREAGDTQYF. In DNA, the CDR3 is TGCAGCGTTGGGCGGGAAGCGGGAGATACGCAGTATTTT.

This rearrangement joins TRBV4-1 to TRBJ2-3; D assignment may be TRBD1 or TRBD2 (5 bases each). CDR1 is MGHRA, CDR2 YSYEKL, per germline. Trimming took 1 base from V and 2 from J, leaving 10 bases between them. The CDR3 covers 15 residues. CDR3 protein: CASSQVGGYTDTQYF. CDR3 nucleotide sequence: TGCGCCAGCAGCCAAGTTGGGGGATACACAGATACGCAGTATTTT.